The 18 T cell receptor beta chains below were found in one sample sequenced in a study of blood T cell repertoires in COVID-19. The table came from immunoSEQ multiplex PCR; TCRdb's copy has only in-frame clones and leaves some out. The data show some 490,000 clones, around 85% seen once. Specimen: PBMCs or T cells enriched from blood (not recorded which). The receptor set was obtained from a woman aged 60 to 75 who had recovered from COVID-19.

This sequence joins TRBV15 and TRBJ1-1; D perhaps matches TRBD1 (6 bases). Germline-derived CDR1 and CDR2 are LNHNV and YYDKDF (reference sequence). The CDR3 has 14 residues. Deletions cut 8 bases from V and 5 bases from J, with 18 bases between. The DNA of the CDR3 is TGTGCCACCGGATTGCGGGGGGCCGGTACTGAAGCTTTCTTT. This gives the protein CATGLRGAGTEAFF.

Note on this clone: Other DNA sequences within the sample encode an identical CDR3. The rearrangement joins TRBV5-1 to TRBJ1-4; D gene ambiguous. V gave up 0 bases and J gave up 8 bases, with 11 bases separating them. CDR3 length equals 14 residues. From germline, CDR1 is SGHRS and CDR2 YFSETQ. CDR3 protein: CASSLGGLGEKLFF. DNA of the CDR3: TGCGCCAGCAGCTTGGGAGGGCTGGGGGAAAAACTGTTTTTT.

This chain connects TRBV2 to TRBJ1-5, with TRBD1 as a possible D gene (5 bases). There are 13 residues in the CDR3. The germline gives CDR1 SNHLY, CDR2 FYNNEI. Trimming left V 4 bases short and J 3 bases short, with 7 bases between. CDR3 protein: CASSAGINQPQHF. DNA for the CDR3: TGTGCCAGCAGTGCAGGGATCAATCAGCCCCAGCATTTT. Full variable domain (remainder filled in from reference TRBV2 and TRBJ1-5): EPEVTQTPSHQVTQMGQEVILRCVPISNHLYFYWYRQILGQKVEFLVSFYNNEISEKSEIFDDQFSVERPDGSNFTLKIRSTKLEDSAMYFCASSAGINQPQHFGDGTRLSIL.

V is TRBV6-6 and J is TRBJ2-1, with 8 bases aligning to TRBD2. CDR3 length: 16 amino acids. Germline CDR1 is MNHNY and CDR2 is SVGAGI (reference sequence). Trimming cost V 0 bases and J 4 bases; bases outside gene matches: 5. CDR3 sequence: CASSYSMRGDYNEQFF. The CDR3 bases are TGTGCCAGCAGTTACTCGATGCGGGGGGATTACAATGAGCAGTTCTTC.

This chain joins TRBV5-1 and TRBJ1-5; D is uncertain. V gave up 4 bases and J gave up 0 bases, with 11 bases separating them. From germline, CDR1 is SGHRS and CDR2 YFSETQ. The CDR3 has 15 residues. Here the CDR3 reads CASSPAGDSNQPQHF. DNA for the CDR3: TGCGCCAGCAGCCCAGCCGGGGATAGCAATCAGCCCCAGCATTTT.

The chain joins TRBV19 to TRBJ1-2; 8 nucleotides align to TRBD1. Germline V gene lookup returns CDR1 LNHDA and CDR2 SQIVND (reference sequence). The trim removed 4 bases at V and 5 bases at J, leaving 3 bases unmatched. This CDR3 region has 13 residues. The CDR3 bases are TGTGCCAGTAGTAAGGACAGGGTGTATGGCTACACCTTC. As protein: CASSKDRVYGYTF.

V gene TRBV29-1 combines with J gene TRBJ2-5, with D tentatively TRBD1 (5 bases). The germline V gene has CDR1 SQVTM and CDR2 ANQGSEA. With 1 base removed from V and 1 base from J, the gap between germline ends came to 7 bases. CDR3 size: 13 residues. The CDR3 loop reads CSVEGQGQETQYF. As DNA, the CDR3 is TGCAGCGTTGAAGGCCAGGGCCAAGAGACCCAGTACTTC.

The gene calls are TRBV3-1 (or the pseudogene TRBV3-2) and TRBJ2-6; 10 nucleotides line up with TRBD1. In germline, CDR1 is LGHDT, CDR2 YNNKEL (reference sequence). J lost 2 bases, V lost 3 bases, and 4 bases had no gene match. The CDR3 extends over 17 amino acids. DNA for the CDR3: TGTGCCAGCAGCCAGGGGACAGGGGCTACTGGGGCCAACGTCCTGACTTTC. It yields the protein CASSQGTGATGANVLTF.

This chain joins TRBV2 and TRBJ1-2; 8 bases are a match to TRBD1. The junction had 5 bases not matched to a gene; V was cut back by 3 bases and J by 2 bases. The CDR3 extends over 15 amino acids. Per germline, CDR1 SNHLY and CDR2 FYNNEI. The CDR3 spells CASSDDRGGNYGYTF. In DNA, the CDR3 is TGTGCCAGCAGTGACGACAGGGGAGGAAACTATGGCTACACCTTC.

A remark on this clone: A much bigger clone sits one base away, suggesting this may be a read error. The V and J genes are TRBV24-1 and TRBJ2-3; 9 bases fit TRBD2. The CDR3 runs to 17 residues. Trimming cost V 7 bases and J 1 base; bases outside gene matches: 11. Germline values: CDR1 KGHDR, CDR2 SFDVKD. In DNA form, the CDR3 reads TGTGCCACCAGCGTCGGGACTAGCTCTTGGGGCACAGATACGCAGTATTTT. Protein: CATSVGTSSWGTDTQYF.

The CDR3 coding sequence is TGCGCCAGCAGCGATAATCGCTACGAAAACACTGAAGCTTTCTTT. It specifies CASSDNRYENTEAFF. The chain couples TRBV10-1 to TRBJ1-1; D gene uncertain. With 6 bases removed from V and 2 bases from J, the gap between germline ends came to 16 bases. Germline CDR1 reads WNHNN; CDR2 reads SYGVQD (reference sequence). The CDR3 sequence is 15 residues long.

CDR3 nucleotide sequence: TGTGCCAGCAGCCAAGACGAGAGCAAAAGAAACACCATATATTTT. This translates into CASSQDESKRNTIYF. The rearrangement links TRBV4-2 to TRBJ1-3; no firm D call. V was cut by 0 bases and J by 5 bases, with 11 bases left in between. The CDR3 is 15 amino acids. In germline, CDR1 is LGHNA, CDR2 YNFKEQ.

The J gene is TRBJ1-5, the V gene TRBV12-3 or TRBV12-4, with TRBD1 matching 7 bases. The CDR3 runs to 13 residues. The V gene end was trimmed by 9 bases and the J gene end by 10 bases; junction bases not matched to a gene: 12. CDR3 residues: CASRDSPSHPQHF. Written as DNA, the CDR3 is TGTGCCAGTAGGGACAGCCCGAGTCATCCCCAGCATTTT.

The CDR3 spells CASSGGQTGGSYEQYF. Written as DNA, the CDR3 is TGTGCCAGCAGTGGGGGTCAGACAGGGGGCTCCTACGAGCAGTACTTC. The J gene is TRBJ2-7, the V gene TRBV25-1; 9 nucleotides align to TRBD1. V shed 4 bases and J 0 bases; nucleotides not matched to a gene: 7. The CDR3 has 16 amino acids. Germline assignment: CDR1 MGHDK and CDR2 SYGVNS.

In DNA, the CDR3 is TGCGCCAGCAGCCAAGTAGCCCTGGACAGGGGGTGGCAGCCCCAGCATTTT. It codes for CASSQVALDRGWQPQHF. The chain links TRBV4-1 to TRBJ1-5; 10 bases are shared with TRBD1. The CDR3 spans 17 residues. Germline loops: CDR1 MGHRA, CDR2 YSYEKL. V was pared by 1 base and J by 7 bases, with 10 bases of the junction left unmatched.

The J gene is TRBJ1-2, the V gene TRBV6-5; D gene uncertain. This CDR3 has 13 residues. CDR1 is MNHEY and CDR2 is SVGAGI in the germline V gene. V shed 5 bases and J shed 4 bases, with 11 bases lying between them. CDR3 sequence reads: CASSNGAIYGYTF. CDR3 nucleotides: TGTGCCAGCAGTAACGGAGCCATCTATGGCTACACCTTC.

The rearrangement uses TRBV7-2 and TRBJ2-2, with a possible D match to TRBD1 (6 bases). CDR1 and CDR2 (germline): SGHTA, FQGNSA. V lost 1 base to trimming and J lost 1 base, with 10 bases between them. The CDR3 is 16 amino acids. The CDR3 loop reads CASSLGGRRNTGELFF. CDR3 coding DNA: TGTGCCAGCAGCTTAGGGGGGCGTCGGAACACCGGGGAGCTGTTTTTT.

The V gene is TRBV19, the J gene TRBJ1-2; 7 bases map to TRBD1. The germline gives CDR1 LNHDA, CDR2 SQIVND (reference sequence). The CDR3 sequence is 14 residues long. Germline trimming cut 4 bases from V and 2 bases from J; bases unmatched to any gene: 4. CDR3 loop: CASSTAGQNYGYTF. The CDR3 DNA sequence: TGTGCCAGTAGTACCGCGGGACAGAACTATGGCTACACCTTC.